The rows below give T cell receptor beta chains drawn from one sample of a study of cytomegalovirus exposure and HLA in healthy donors. Libraries were prepared by immunoSEQ multiplex PCR; TCRdb keeps only in-frame clonotypes and omits some of them. Among about 82,000 clones listed, around 73% were seen once. The sample was PBMCs. These receptors were collected from a man aged 50 or older in good health and CMV-seronegative. The CDR3 runs from the conserved cysteine through the conserved F or W. A D gene is named only where the DNA matches it firmly. Expanded clones get a size class; other rows say once, few or many, or leave the size out.

>TRBD2|TRBJ2-1|TRBV19|.
TGTGCCAGTAGTTCGTTAGCGGGGGGCCTGGATGAGCAGTTCTTC
CASSSLAGGLDEQFF
>.|TRBJ1-1|TRBV7-9|.
TGTGCCAGCAGCTTGGTTCAGGGGTGGACTGAAGCTTTCTTT
CASSLVQGWTEAFF
>TRBD1|TRBJ1-4|TRBV27|.
TGTGCCAGCAGTAGACAGGGACGGGAAAAACTGTTTTTT
CASSRQGREKLFF
>TRBD1|TRBJ2-7|TRBV19|.
TGTGCCAGTAGTATGGGACAGGCGTTTGGAGAGCAGTACTTC
CASSMGQAFGEQYF
>.|TRBJ2-1|TRBV5-5|.
TGTGCCAGCAGCTTACGGGAGCAACATGGTGAGCAGTTCTTC
CASSLREQHGEQFF
>TRBD1|TRBJ1-1|TRBV6-5|.
TGTGCCAGCAACTACAGGGGGGGAGCTTTCTTT
CASNYRGGAFF
>.|TRBJ1-2|TRBV30|.
TGTGCCTGGAGTGTACTTTATGGCTACACCTTC
CAWSVLYGYTF
>.|TRBJ2-7|TRBV19|many
TGTGCCAGTAGTATACTAGGAGGAATCGAGCAGTACTTC
CASSILGGIEQYF
>TRBD1|TRBJ1-2|TRBV2|.
TGTGCCAGCAGTGAACCGGGACAGGGGGTTTCTGGCTACACCTTC
CASSEPGQGVSGYTF
>TRBD2|TRBJ2-2|TRBV4-1|.
TGCGCCAGCAGCCAAGGGTCAAGCGGGGGTTCCACCGGGGAGCTGTTTTTT
CASSQGSSGGSTGELFF
>.|TRBJ2-5|TRBV10-2|.
TGCGCCACCTCAGGGGGGCGCACCCCAGAGACCCAGTACTTC
CATSGGRTPETQYF
>TRBD1|TRBJ1-2|TRBV7-2|.
TGTGCCAGCAGCGGAGGACAGGGGCACTATGGCTACACCTTC
CASSGGQGHYGYTF
>.|TRBJ1-4|TRBV7-9|few
TGTGCCAGCAGCTTAGATTTGGAGGGGTGGGGAACTAATGAAAAACTGTTTTTT
CASSLDLEGWGTNEKLFF
>.|TRBJ2-7|TRBV23-1|.
TGCGCCAGCAAGGGACACCACCCCTACGAGCAGTACTTC
CASKGHHPYEQYF
>TRBD1|TRBJ2-6|TRBV5-1|.
TGCGCCAGCAAGTTAAGCGAGGGGGCGCCCGGGGCCAACGTCCTGACTTTC
CASKLSEGAPGANVLTF
>.|TRBJ2-3|TRBV28|.
TGTGCCAGCAGGGCCCATAGCACAGATACGCAGTATTTT
CASRAHSTDTQYF
>.|TRBJ1-1|TRBV4-3|once
TGCGCCAGCAGCCAAGAAGAGAGTCCGTACGCTGAAGCTTTCTTT
CASSQEESPYAEAFF
>.|TRBJ1-4|TRBV19|.
TGTGCCAGTAGTATAACGGCAACTAATGAAAAACTGTTTTTT
CASSITATNEKLFF
>TRBD2|TRBJ2-5|TRBV10-3|.
TGTGCCATCTCCCGGACTAGCGGGGAGACCCAGTACTTC
CAISRTSGETQYF
>.|TRBJ2-2|TRBV4-1|.
TGCGCCAGCAGCAGGCCTGGGCTGGACGGGGAGCTGTTTTTT
CASSRPGLDGELFF
>.|TRBJ1-2|TRBV7-2|.
TGTGCCAGCAGCTTAAATGCGGGGACTCTACCTGGCTACACCTTC
CASSLNAGTLPGYTF
>TRBD2|TRBJ2-1|TRBV9|.
TGTGCCAGCAGCCAGACTAGCGGTGCCTACAATGAGCAGTTCTTC
CASSQTSGAYNEQFF
>.|TRBJ1-4|TRBV15|.
TGTGCCACCAGCAGAGCAGGGTCTAATGAAAAACTGTTTTTT
CATSRAGSNEKLFF
>.|TRBJ2-1|TRBV5-1|.
TGCGCCAGCAGCTTGGGCCAGGGAAGGGTCAATGAGCAGTTCTTC
CASSLGQGRVNEQFF
>.|TRBJ1-5|TRBV2|.
TGTGCCAGCAGTGAGGGGAACAGGCCCGGCAATCAGCCCCAGCATTTT
CASSEGNRPGNQPQHF
>.|TRBJ2-3|TRBV27|.
TGTGCCAGCAGTTCTTACTTGGTGGATACGCAGTATTTT
CASSSYLVDTQYF
>.|TRBJ1-5|TRBV15|.
TGTGCCACCAGCAGAGATTACCCCCCTCGGCAGCCCCAGCATTTT
CATSRDYPPRQPQHF
>TRBD1|TRBJ2-2|TRBV5-1|.
TGCGCCAGCAGTGGAAGGGGGCTAGACGGGGAGCTGTTTTTT
CASSGRGLDGELFF
>.|TRBJ2-7|TRBV12-2|once
TGTGCAAGTCGCTTAGGACAGGGTTCTACCCATACCCTCTACGAGCAGTACTTC
CASRLGQGSTHTLYEQYF
>TRBD2|TRBJ2-7|TRBV6-5|.
TGTGCCAGCAAGTTGTCGGGCGGGGGGGATTACGAGCAGTACTTC
CASKLSGGGDYEQYF
>TRBD1|TRBJ1-2|TRBV4-3|.
TGCGCCAGCAGCCCGTCGGGACAGGGGTACTATGGCTACACCTTC
CASSPSGQGYYGYTF
>TRBD1|TRBJ2-3|TRBV7-9|.
TGTGCCAGCGGCAGGATTCAGGGACAGGGGCCAGATACGCAGTATTTT
CASGRIQGQGPDTQYF
>.|TRBJ1-2|TRBV15|once
TGTGCCACCAGCAGAGATCGGGGGGTTGATGGCTACACCTTC
CATSRDRGVDGYTF
>.|TRBJ2-5|TRBV4-1|.
TGCGCCAGCAGCCAAGATATTGCCTGGAGGGGAGAGACCCAGTACTTC
CASSQDIAWRGETQYF
>TRBD2|TRBJ2-1|TRBV30|.
TGTGCCTGGAGTGCCCAGCGGGGGTTTCGGAGGGAGCAGTTCTTC
CAWSAQRGFRREQFF
>TRBD1|TRBJ2-6|TRBV5-4|.
TGTGCCAGCAGCTATGACAGGGACCGGGGCAACGTCCTGACTTTC
CASSYDRDRGNVLTF
>.|TRBJ2-1|TRBV5-1|.
TGCGCCAGCAGCTTGGGTGGGCATGAGCAGTTCTTC
CASSLGGHEQFF
>TRBD1|TRBJ2-7|TRBV6-1|.
TGTGCCAGCAGTGATGCCTTGCGGGCAGGGGGCTTGGACGAGCAGTACTTC
CASSDALRAGGLDEQYF
>TRBD1|TRBJ1-2|TRBV19|.
TGTGCCAGTAGTGCCACAGGGGGCTATGGCTACACCTTC
CASSATGGYGYTF
>.|TRBJ2-6|TRBV5-1|.
TGCGCCAGCAGCTTGGGACAGCTCTCTGGGGCCAACGTCCTGACTTTC
CASSLGQLSGANVLTF
>.|TRBJ1-6|TRBV4-1|.
TGCGCCAGCAGCCTGGAGGGAAACTATAATTCACCCCTCCACTTT
CASSLEGNYNSPLHF
>TRBD1|TRBJ2-7|TRBV7-9|few
TGTTCCAGCAGCTTAGGGACAGCTGGCGTAGAGCAGTACTTC
CSSSLGTAGVEQYF
>.|TRBJ1-3|TRBV5-1|.
TGCGCCAGCAGCTTCGGGACACCTGGCAACACCATATATTTT
CASSFGTPGNTIYF
>.|TRBJ1-2|TRBV7-8|.
TGTGCCAGCAGCTCAAAAACGGGAATCCTGAGGGACTATGGCTACACCTTC
CASSSKTGILRDYGYTF
>.|TRBJ2-1|TRBV5-1|few
TGCGCCAGCAGCCTGGTCGGGGAGTACTACAATGAGCAGTTCTTC
CASSLVGEYYNEQFF
>TRBD2|TRBJ2-5|TRBV6-4|.
TGTGCCAGCAGAGGGACTAGCGTACAAGAGACCCAGTACTTC
CASRGTSVQETQYF
>.|TRBJ1-1|TRBV5-8|.
TGTGCCAGCAGCTTGGCTGGCCTCCGAGCTTTCTTT
CASSLAGLRAFF
>.|TRBJ2-7|TRBV6-5|.
TGTGCCAGCGCCGGAGCTTACGAGCAGTACTTC
CASAGAYEQYF
>.|TRBJ2-7|TRBV13|.
TGTGCCAGCAGCTTACGGTACGAGCAGTACTTC
CASSLRYEQYF
>.|TRBJ2-3|TRBV9|.
TGTGCCAGCAGCACAAACCCGGGGGGCGCAGATACGCAGTATTTT
CASSTNPGGADTQYF